This is a list of T cell receptor beta chains from one sample in a study of human T cells and chemical hapten exposure. Each CDR3 protein is one row after TCRdb ran MiXCR on the RACE reads. This sample has around 45,000 distinct CDR3 sequences, with roughly 4.5% found just once. The sequencing input was whole blood. The source of these receptors is a human donor in good health. Some clones in this sample may be carry-over from other donors' samples. Each CDR3 is given with its conserved first and last residue. A D gene is named only where the DNA matches it firmly. Clone sizes are given selectively: once, few, many, or a class where the clone is expanded.

D: .; J: TRBJ1-2; V: TRBV30; size: .; CDR3: CAWSVLGGLGYTF; DNA: TGTGCCTGGAGTGTACTCGGAGGCCTGGGCTACACCTTC
D: .; J: TRBJ1-5; V: TRBV6-1; size: many; CDR3: CASSVIRGANQPQHF; DNA: TGTGCCAGCAGTGTCATCAGGGGAGCCAATCAGCCCCAGCATTTT
D: .; J: TRBJ2-7; V: TRBV14; size: .; CDR3: CASSPPGRRRHEQYF; DNA: TGTGCCAGCAGCCCCCCGGGGCGAAGACGACACGAGCAGTACTTC
D: TRBD2; J: TRBJ2-7; V: TRBV12-3/TRBV12-4; size: many; CDR3: CASSLTSGSYEQYF; DNA: TGTGCCAGCAGTTTAACTAGCGGATCCTACGAGCAGTACTTC
D: .; J: TRBJ1-1; V: TRBV7-9; size: many; CDR3: CASSFPLRRENTEAFF; DNA: TGTGCCAGCAGCTTCCCGCTCCGACGAGAGAACACTGAAGCTTTCTTT
D: TRBD1; J: TRBJ2-1; V: TRBV12-3/TRBV12-4; size: many; CDR3: CASSVQGASYNEQFF; DNA: TGTGCCAGCAGTGTCCAGGGGGCATCCTACAATGAGCAGTTCTTC
D: .; J: TRBJ2-3; V: TRBV30; size: .; CDR3: CAWGGPPTDTQYF; DNA: TGTGCCTGGGGGGGACCCCCCACAGATACGCAGTATTTT
D: TRBD1; J: TRBJ1-1; V: TRBV3-1; size: .; CDR3: CASSQSARTGKNTEAFF; DNA: TGTGCCAGCAGCCAATCGGCCCGGACAGGAAAGAACACTGAAGCTTTCTTT
D: TRBD2; J: TRBJ2-7; V: TRBV20-1; size: .; CDR3: CSAHQRDYEQYF; DNA: TGCAGTGCCCACCAGCGGGACTACGAGCAGTACTTC
D: .; J: TRBJ1-5; V: TRBV30; size: few; CDR3: CAWSVQDNQPQHF; DNA: TGTGCCTGGAGTGTACAGGATAATCAGCCCCAGCATTTT
D: TRBD1; J: TRBJ2-5; V: TRBV24-1; size: many; CDR3: CATSDSGTGKVNQYF; DNA: TGTGCCACCAGTGATTCCGGGACAGGGAAAGTGAACCAGTACTTC
D: .; J: TRBJ1-1; V: TRBV6-1; size: .; CDR3: CASSERIAEAFF; DNA: TGTGCCAGCAGTGAAAGGATTGCTGAAGCTTTCTTT
D: .; J: TRBJ1-2; V: TRBV6-2/TRBV6-3; size: few; CDR3: CASSYGGAGYGYTF; DNA: TGTGCCAGCAGTTACGGGGGGGCTGGCTATGGCTACACCTTC
D: TRBD1; J: TRBJ2-7; V: TRBV28; size: many; CDR3: CASSSIQGVHEQYF; DNA: TGTGCCAGCAGTTCGATCCAGGGGGTCCACGAGCAGTACTTC
D: .; J: TRBJ2-3; V: TRBV6-5; size: many; CDR3: CASSYVSFGGTDTQYF; DNA: TGTGCCAGCAGTTACGTCTCCTTCGGTGGCACAGATACGCAGTATTTT
D: TRBD1; J: TRBJ1-2; V: TRBV27; size: .; CDR3: CASSYGAAGGYGYTF; DNA: TGTGCCAGCAGTTATGGGGCGGCAGGGGGATATGGCTACACCTTC
D: TRBD2; J: TRBJ2-7; V: TRBV7-2; size: many; CDR3: CASSLGSGGSYEQYF; DNA: TGTGCCAGCAGCCTCGGGAGCGGGGGGTCCTACGAGCAGTACTTC
D: TRBD2; J: TRBJ2-7; V: TRBV5-4; size: .; CDR3: CASSLGTSGSRRGEQYF; DNA: TGTGCCAGCAGCCTGGGAACTAGCGGGAGCCGTAGGGGCGAGCAGTACTTC
D: .; J: TRBJ1-1; V: TRBV27; size: many; CDR3: CASAAMNTEAFF; DNA: TGTGCCAGCGCGGCTATGAACACTGAAGCTTTCTTT
D: TRBD1; J: TRBJ1-2; V: TRBV9; size: many; CDR3: CASSGYRGHSYGYTF; DNA: TGTGCCAGCAGCGGTTACAGGGGGCACAGCTATGGCTACACCTTC
D: .; J: TRBJ1-4; V: TRBV12-3/TRBV12-4; size: .; CDR3: CASGDDGGAEKLFF; DNA: TGTGCCAGCGGCGATGACGGGGGGGCTGAAAAACTGTTTTTT
D: .; J: TRBJ2-1; V: TRBV24-1; size: .; CDR3: CATAGGFNEQFF; DNA: TGTGCCACCGCAGGAGGGTTCAATGAGCAGTTCTTC
D: TRBD1; J: TRBJ1-6; V: TRBV27; size: few; CDR3: CASSILGQGNSPLHF; DNA: TGTGCCAGCAGTATCCTAGGACAGGGTAATTCACCCCTCCACTTT
D: .; J: TRBJ2-6; V: TRBV28; size: many; CDR3: CASSLIGSGANVLTF; DNA: TGTGCCAGCAGTTTGATCGGCTCTGGGGCCAACGTCCTGACTTTC
D: .; J: TRBJ2-7; V: TRBV4-1; size: many; CDR3: CASSHYGTYEQYF; DNA: TGCGCCAGCAGCCACTACGGGACCTACGAGCAGTACTTC
D: .; J: TRBJ1-1; V: TRBV29-1; size: .; CDR3: CSVNRVQNTEAFF; DNA: TGCAGCGTTAACAGGGTCCAGAACACTGAAGCTTTCTTT
D: TRBD1; J: TRBJ2-4; V: TRBV10-3; size: few; CDR3: CAISEGRGLAKNIQYF; DNA: TGTGCCATCAGTGAAGGCAGGGGGTTAGCCAAAAACATTCAGTACTTC
D: TRBD1; J: TRBJ1-5; V: TRBV28; size: many; CDR3: CASSLFGTGVSQPQHF; DNA: TGTGCCAGCAGTTTATTCGGGACAGGGGTTTCCCAGCCCCAGCATTTT
D: .; J: TRBJ2-3; V: TRBV4-1; size: many; CDR3: CASSQDPQGMQYF; DNA: TGCGCCAGCAGCCAAGATCCCCAGGGTATGCAGTATTTT
D: TRBD2; J: TRBJ2-3; V: TRBV13; size: many; CDR3: CASDKREGSDTQYF; DNA: TGTGCCAGCGACAAGCGGGAGGGTTCAGATACGCAGTATTTT
D: .; J: TRBJ2-7; V: TRBV7-9; size: few; CDR3: CASSPPAGIPYEQYF; DNA: TGTGCCAGCAGCCCCCCGGCAGGGATTCCCTACGAGCAGTACTTC
D: TRBD1; J: TRBJ2-3; V: TRBV9; size: many; CDR3: CASTPGGRGTDTQYF; DNA: TGTGCCAGCACCCCAGGGGGCAGGGGCACAGATACGCAGTATTTT
D: .; J: TRBJ2-3; V: TRBV5-1; size: many; CDR3: CANLQGSTDTQYF; DNA: TGCGCCAACCTACAGGGAAGCACAGATACGCAGTATTTT
D: .; J: TRBJ2-4; V: TRBV28; size: few; CDR3: CASSLSGRRRYF; DNA: TGTGCCAGCAGTTTATCGGGCAGGCGCCGGTACTTC
D: .; J: TRBJ1-2; V: TRBV6-5; size: .; CDR3: CASSYSRQAEGYTF; DNA: TGTGCCAGCAGTTACTCCCGACAGGCTGAAGGCTACACCTTC
D: .; J: TRBJ2-7; V: TRBV9; size: many; CDR3: CASSVGPGREQYF; DNA: TGTGCCAGCAGCGTAGGCCCGGGACGCGAGCAGTACTTC
D: .; J: TRBJ2-7; V: TRBV27; size: few; CDR3: CASTPRRLGKRSYEQYF; DNA: TGTGCCAGCACCCCAAGGAGGTTGGGGAAGCGCTCCTACGAGCAGTACTTC
D: .; J: TRBJ1-1; V: TRBV14; size: .; CDR3: CASSQGINTEAFF; DNA: TGTGCCAGCAGCCAGGGAATAAACACTGAAGCTTTCTTT
D: TRBD2; J: TRBJ2-7; V: TRBV27; size: few; CDR3: CASSLYGGRADGASYEQYF; DNA: TGTGCCAGCAGTTTATATGGCGGGAGGGCCGACGGGGCGAGTTACGAGCAGTACTTC
D: TRBD1; J: TRBJ1-2; V: TRBV6-6; size: .; CDR3: CASRPRTGAAYGYTF; DNA: TGTGCCAGCAGGCCCCGAACAGGGGCGGCCTATGGCTACACCTTC
D: .; J: TRBJ2-7; V: TRBV28; size: many; CDR3: CASRITTGLVWSYEQYF; DNA: TGTGCCAGCAGAATTACTACCGGTTTGGTGTGGTCCTACGAGCAGTACTTC
D: .; J: TRBJ2-3; V: TRBV18; size: many; CDR3: CASSPMGADTQYF; DNA: TGTGCCAGCTCACCGATGGGGGCGGATACGCAGTATTTT
D: TRBD1; J: TRBJ2-5; V: TRBV20-1; size: few; CDR3: CSADLDREETQYF; DNA: TGCAGTGCCGACCTGGACAGGGAAGAGACCCAGTACTTC
D: .; J: TRBJ2-5; V: TRBV12-3/TRBV12-4; size: .; CDR3: CASSLGSARETQYF; DNA: TGTGCCAGCAGTTTAGGGTCGGCTCGGGAGACCCAGTACTTC
D: TRBD2; J: TRBJ2-1; V: TRBV28; size: few; CDR3: CASSLELAGDGEQFF; DNA: TGTGCCAGCAGTTTAGAACTAGCGGGAGATGGTGAGCAGTTCTTC